The 8 T cell receptor beta chains reported below all come from one sample, sequenced in a study of cytomegalovirus exposure and HLA in healthy donors. Amplification used 60 Vbeta primers and 13 Jbeta primers. Some clones are missing from TCRdb's copy, which holds only in-frame ones; the method was immunoSEQ multiplex PCR. Among over 50,000 clones listed, approximately 80% were seen once. The sample was PBMCs. Receptor source: a man aged 35-49 years in good health and CMV-seronegative.

This clone was picked up a small number of times. The V and J genes are TRBV6-6 and TRBJ1-2; D uncertain. The germline V and J ends were trimmed by 2 bases and 6 bases, with 10 bases remaining between them. The length of the CDR3 is 13 residues. CDR1 is MNHNY, CDR2 SVGAGI, per germline (reference sequence). In nucleotides, the CDR3 is TGTGCCAGCAGTTACGTGGGAGGCCATGGCTACACCTTC. This codes for CASSYVGGHGYTF.

The V call is TRBV5-8, the J call TRBJ2-1; tentatively, D is TRBD2 (6 bases). Trimming removed 0 bases at V and 0 bases at J, with 10 bases between. Germline V gives CDR1 SGHTS, CDR2 YDEGEE. The CDR3 is 16 amino acids. Here the CDR3 DNA reads TGTGCCAGCAGCTTGGTCGACGGGGGCTCCTACAATGAGCAGTTCTTC. Amino acid sequence: CASSLVDGGSYNEQFF.

J is TRBJ2-2 and V is TRBV4-3, with 11 bases fitting TRBD2. The CDR3 is 16 amino acids. The V segment lost 4 bases and the J segment 3 bases; nucleotides outside the gene matches: 4. CDR1 and CDR2 (germline): LGHNA, YSLEER. The CDR3 loop reads CASSLASGGYTGELFF. DNA of the CDR3: TGCGCCAGCAGCCTCGCTAGCGGGGGGTACACCGGGGAGCTGTTTTTT.

This sequence joins TRBV9 and TRBJ1-1; TRBD1 is a possible D gene (6 bases). Germline CDR1 and CDR2: SGDLS and YYNGEE. This CDR3 has 14 residues. With 3 bases removed from V and 5 bases from J, the gap between germline ends came to 14 bases. CDR3 in amino acids: CASSANRDETEAFF. The DNA of the CDR3 is TGTGCCAGCAGCGCCAACAGGGATGAGACTGAAGCTTTCTTT.

CDR3: CASSLFSSNQGARNYGYTF. Written as DNA, the CDR3 is TGTGCCAGCAGTTTATTTTCGTCTAACCAGGGGGCGCGCAACTATGGCTACACCTTC. This sequence joins TRBV28 and TRBJ1-2; 8 bases align to TRBD1. V lost 1 base to trimming and J lost 2 bases; unmatched junction nucleotides: 15. Germline V gene lookup returns CDR1 MDHEN and CDR2 SYDVKM. The CDR3 length is 19 residues.

This clone appeared a single time. The V call is TRBV7-2, the J call TRBJ1-5; TRBD1 is a possible D gene (5 bases). V lost 4 bases to trimming and J lost 1 base, with 11 bases between them. This CDR3 has 15 amino acids. Germline V gene lookup returns CDR1 SGHTA and CDR2 FQGNSA. Here the CDR3 reads CASSSDGHSNQPQHF. DNA of the CDR3: TGTGCCAGCAGCTCCGATGGACACAGCAATCAGCCCCAGCATTTT.

This clone was recorded only once. The chain couples TRBV19 to TRBJ1-2, with 9 bases that match TRBD1. J gave up 6 bases and V 7 bases, and 6 bases lay outside the gene matches. Germline V CDR1 and CDR2: LNHDA, SQIVND (reference sequence). CDR3 length: 13 residues. This CDR3 is CASTPGQGDGYTF. The CDR3, as DNA: TGTGCCAGTACCCCGGGACAGGGTGATGGCTACACCTTC.

The gene calls are TRBV30 and TRBJ2-7, with D possibly TRBD1 on 6 matching bases. Germline V gene data show CDR1 as GTSNPN and CDR2 as SVGIG (reference sequence). The CDR3 is 12 residues long. The ends were cut back, 5 bases at V and 6 bases at J, with 14 bases in the middle. CDR3 amino acids: CAWQGQHGEQYF. CDR3 in DNA: TGTGCCTGGCAAGGACAGCATGGCGAGCAGTACTTC. The full variable domain, its missing parts supplied by reference TRBV30 and TRBJ2-7, is SQTIHQWPATLVQPVGSPLSLECTVEGTSNPNLYWYRQAAGRGLQLLFYSVGIGQISSEVPQNLSASRPQDRQFILSSKKLLLSDSGFYLCAWQGQHGEQYFGPGTRLTVT.